One sample yielded the 30 T cell receptor beta chains listed below, sequenced in a study of T cells in narcolepsy. Generated by immunoSEQ multiplex PCR, the TCRdb table keeps only in-frame clones and is missing some. The table records some 30,000 clones, 78% of them present only once. The sequenced sample was CD45RA- memory CD4+ T cells from PBMCs. The source is a human donor with narcolepsy.

This chain joins TRBV11-2 and TRBJ2-5, with unresolved D. The V and J ends lost 4 bases and 3 bases respectively, with 3 bases between them. The germline CDR1 and CDR2 sequences are SGHAT and FQNNGV. The CDR3 is 11 amino acids. The CDR3 protein is CASSYEETQYF. Here the CDR3 DNA reads TGTGCCAGCAGCTACGAAGAGACCCAGTACTTC. The full variable domain, its missing parts supplied by reference TRBV11-2 and TRBJ2-5, is EAGVAQSPRYKIIEKRQSVAFWCNPISGHATLYWYQQILGQGPKLLIQFQNNGVVDDSQLPKDRFSAERLKGVDSTLKIQPAKLEDSAVYLCASSYEETQYFGPGTRLLVL.

V gene TRBV6-5 combines with J gene TRBJ1-2, with TRBD1 as a possible D gene (6 bases). From germline, CDR1 is MNHEY and CDR2 SVGAGI. The CDR3 is 13 residues long. Trimming pared 4 bases from V and 1 base from J, leaving 7 bases between. The CDR3: CASSWTDNYGYTF. As DNA, the CDR3 is TGTGCCAGCAGTTGGACAGATAACTATGGCTACACCTTC.

The gene calls are TRBV5-4 and TRBJ2-1, with D uncertain. This CDR3 has 14 residues. The V gene's germline CDR1 is SGHNT and CDR2 YYREEE (reference sequence). Between the trimmed V and J ends, which lost 1 base and 5 bases, there was a span of 10 bases. CDR3 region: CASSLRPRNNEQFF. CDR3 nucleotide sequence: TGTGCCAGCAGCTTGCGCCCCCGGAACAATGAGCAGTTCTTC.

The chain carries TRBV6-6 and TRBJ2-7; a possible D gene is TRBD1 (5 bases). This CDR3 comprises 12 residues. Germline V gene data show CDR1 as MNHNY and CDR2 as SVGAGI (reference sequence). V gave up 3 bases and J gave up 4 bases, with 7 bases separating them. The CDR3 is CASSYQGYEQYF. CDR3 coding DNA: TGTGCCAGCAGTTATCAGGGTTACGAGCAGTACTTC.

The chain is built from TRBV15 and TRBJ2-3; 8 bases match TRBD1. V trimming: 8 bases; J trimming: 0 bases; junction bases outside the gene matches: 4. Germline lookup yields CDR1 LNHNV and CDR2 YYDKDF (reference sequence). The CDR3 has 14 amino acids. The CDR3 loop is CATSQGASTDTQYF. Here the CDR3 DNA reads TGTGCCACCTCCCAGGGGGCTAGCACAGATACGCAGTATTTT.

V usage is TRBV7-2 and J usage is TRBJ2-5; 7 positions agree with TRBD1. The V gene's germline CDR1 is SGHTA and CDR2 FQGNSA. The junction had 8 bases not matched to a gene; V was cut back by 0 bases and J by 4 bases. The CDR3 is 16 residues long. Here the CDR3 reads CASSLAGGARRETQYF. CDR3 nucleotides: TGTGCCAGCAGCTTAGCAGGGGGCGCACGTAGAGAGACCCAGTACTTC.

The chain employs TRBV6-1 and TRBJ1-1; D gene uncertain. Germline assignment: CDR1 MNHNS and CDR2 SASEGT. V was cut by 6 bases and J by 4 bases, with 15 bases left in between. The CDR3 totals 14 residues. The CDR3 loop is CASRNDIKRTEAFF. In nucleotides, the CDR3 is TGTGCCAGCAGAAACGACATTAAACGCACTGAAGCTTTCTTT.

CDR3 sequence reads: CATSRELAGSSYEQYF. CDR3 bases: TGTGCCACCAGCAGAGAACTAGCTGGGAGCTCCTACGAGCAGTACTTC. The rearrangement joins TRBV15 to TRBJ2-7, with D perhaps matching TRBD2 (6 bases). The CDR3 is 16 amino acids. V was cut by 0 bases and J by 0 bases, with 12 bases left in between. Germline CDR1 and CDR2: LNHNV and YYDKDF (reference sequence).

This clone was picked up one time. The CDR3 sequence: CASSSSRGQGQMGPAFF. The CDR3, as DNA: TGTGCCAGCAGCTCATCCCGGGGACAGGGGCAAATGGGTCCAGCTTTCTTT. The chain employs TRBV7-6 and TRBJ1-1; TRBD1 matches 10 bases. The CDR3 has 17 amino acids. J was trimmed by 10 bases and V by 4 bases; bases with no gene match: 18. Per the germline V gene, CDR1 is SGHVS and CDR2 is FNYEAQ.

This clone was observed a handful of times. V usage is TRBV5-4 and J usage is TRBJ1-2, with TRBD1 matching over 7 bases. This CDR3 contains 13 residues. Germline V gene data show CDR1 as SGHNT and CDR2 as YYREEE (reference sequence). V lost 1 base, J lost 5 bases, and 2 bases stayed unmatched. CDR3: CASSLTGEYGYTF. The CDR3 region has the DNA TGTGCCAGCAGCTTGACAGGGGAATATGGCTACACCTTC.

The rearrangement links TRBV19 to TRBJ1-6; 8 bases line up with TRBD1. Germline CDR1 is LNHDA and CDR2 is SQIVND (reference sequence). V gave up 5 bases and J gave up 14 bases; unmatched junction bases: 8. The CDR3 length is 13 residues. The CDR3 DNA sequence: TGTGCCAGTAGTCCGGACAGGGTTTCGACCCTCCACTTT. It yields the protein CASSPDRVSTLHF.

The chain carries TRBV19 and TRBJ2-2; 12 nucleotides align to TRBD2. Germline-derived CDR1 and CDR2 are LNHDA and SQIVND (reference sequence). CDR3 length: 16 amino acids. Germline trimming cut 4 bases from V and 1 base from J; bases unmatched to any gene: 1. CDR3 coding DNA: TGTGCCAGTAGTAGGACTAGCGGGATGAACACCGGGGAGCTGTTTTTT. The encoded protein is CASSRTSGMNTGELFF.

This chain connects TRBV27 to TRBJ1-2, with D perhaps matching TRBD1 (5 bases). This CDR3 is 14 amino acids long. V was cut by 6 bases and J by 2 bases, with 13 bases left in between. From germline, CDR1 is MNHEY and CDR2 SMNVEV (reference sequence). The CDR3 loop reads CASSPPGGNYGYTF. In DNA form, the CDR3 reads TGTGCCAGCAGCCCCCCCGGGGGAAACTATGGCTACACCTTC.

The V call is TRBV5-6, the J call TRBJ2-7; D ambiguous. The CDR3 spans 15 residues. Trimming took off 0 bases at V and 6 bases at J, with 16 bases between the two ends. Germline V gives CDR1 SGHDT, CDR2 YYEEEE. CDR3 loop: CASSLAAAPDSEQYF. CDR3 DNA: TGTGCCAGCAGCTTGGCGGCCGCCCCGGATAGCGAGCAGTACTTC.

V and J are TRBV2 and TRBJ2-3; 7 positions agree with TRBD2. The CDR3 is 14 amino acids. V gave up 4 bases and J gave up 0 bases; unmatched junction bases: 1. From germline, CDR1 is SNHLY and CDR2 FYNNEI. Written as DNA, the CDR3 is TGTGCCAGCAGTGTACTAGCGAGCACAGATACGCAGTATTTT. Protein: CASSVLASTDTQYF. Full variable domain (outside the CDR3, taken from reference TRBV2 and TRBJ2-3): EPEVTQTPSHQVTQMGQEVILRCVPISNHLYFYWYRQILGQKVEFLVSFYNNEISEKSEIFDDQFSVERPDGSNFTLKIRSTKLEDSAMYFCASSVLASTDTQYFGPGTRLTVL.

V and J are TRBV11-2 and TRBJ2-7; D may be TRBD2 (6 bases). This CDR3 has 17 residues. Germline-derived CDR1 and CDR2 are SGHAT and FQNNGV. Between the trimmed V and J ends, which lost 5 bases and 2 bases, there was a span of 22 bases. The CDR3 sequence is CASSRPLGGGAAYEQYF. The CDR3 coding sequence is TGTGCCAGCAGCCGGCCCTTGGGTGGCGGGGCGGCCTACGAGCAGTACTTC.

V and J are TRBV25-1 and TRBJ2-7; possibly TRBD1 for D (6 bases). Trimming shortened V by 4 bases and J by 4 bases, and 11 bases separated the two germline ends. The CDR3 spans 13 residues. Germline-derived CDR1 and CDR2 are MGHDK and SYGVNS. The CDR3 region has the DNA TGTGCCAGCAGTGCTGGACAGCCTTACGAGCAGTACTTC. Amino acid sequence: CASSAGQPYEQYF.

This rearrangement joins TRBV19 to TRBJ2-7; maybe TRBD1 (6 bases). The CDR3 totals 15 residues. The V gene's germline CDR1 is LNHDA and CDR2 SQIVND (reference sequence). The V end lost 4 bases, the J end lost 4 bases, and 17 bases lay between the germline ends. CDR3 sequence reads: CASSRSGQTVYEQYF. The CDR3 DNA reads TGTGCCAGTAGTAGGTCTGGACAGACGGTATACGAGCAGTACTTC.

This clone showed up just a few times. This chain connects TRBV6-5 to TRBJ1-6; D unresolved. Germline values: CDR1 MNHEY, CDR2 SVGAGI. This CDR3 region has 12 residues. Trimming left V 6 bases short and J 7 bases short, with 7 bases between. The DNA of the CDR3 is TGTGCCAGCAGCTTCCAGAATTCACCCCTCCACTTT. Its protein product is CASSFQNSPLHF.

The V call is TRBV11-2, the J call TRBJ2-7, with 9 bases lining up with TRBD1. V dropped 6 bases and J dropped 5; count of bases not matched to a gene: 2. Germline CDR1 and CDR2: SGHAT and FQNNGV. The CDR3 contains 12 residues. This CDR3 is CASRGDRDEQYF. In DNA form, the CDR3 reads TGTGCCAGCAGGGGGGACAGGGACGAGCAGTACTTC.

This clone was seen only a few times. The chain combines TRBV6-1 with TRBJ1-5; D is uncertain. Germline CDR1 MNHNS, CDR2 SASEGT. Between the trimmed V and J ends, which lost 2 bases and 9 bases, there was a span of 14 bases. The length of the CDR3 is 14 residues. The CDR3 loop is CASSESTGLRPQHF. As DNA, the CDR3 is TGTGCCAGCAGTGAATCGACTGGTTTAAGGCCCCAGCATTTT.

The chain carries TRBV11-2 and TRBJ2-2, with unresolved D. Germline-derived CDR1 and CDR2 are SGHAT and FQNNGV. There are 14 residues in the CDR3. Trimming cost V 6 bases and J 7 bases, with 15 bases left between them. The CDR3 reads CASSRPGGIGELFF. CDR3 nucleotide sequence: TGTGCCAGCAGTAGGCCCGGCGGAATCGGGGAGCTGTTTTTT. The variable domain in full, with the rest retrieved from reference TRBV11-2 and TRBJ2-2, is EAGVAQSPRYKIIEKRQSVAFWCNPISGHATLYWYQQILGQGPKLLIQFQNNGVVDDSQLPKDRFSAERLKGVDSTLKIQPAKLEDSAVYLCASSRPGGIGELFFGEGSRLTVL.

By share, this clone counts as medium-sized (0.01 to 0.1%). The chain couples TRBV19 to TRBJ1-2, with 7 positions matching TRBD1. In germline, CDR1 is LNHDA, CDR2 SQIVND (reference sequence). The V and J ends lost 7 bases and 4 bases, in that order; junction bases with no gene match: 6. There are 13 residues in the CDR3. The CDR3 region is CASTRDSGYGYTF. The CDR3 DNA sequence: TGTGCCAGTACTAGGGACAGCGGCTATGGCTACACCTTC.

This clone was recorded only once. This chain connects TRBV5-1 to TRBJ2-1, with 9 positions matching TRBD2. The ends lost 0 bases at V and 3 bases at J; junction bases unmatched: 1. The germline V gene encodes CDR1 SGHRS and CDR2 YFSETQ. The CDR3 contains 15 residues. For the CDR3, the DNA is TGCGCCAGCAGCTTGGAGACTAGCGGCTACAATGAGCAGTTCTTC. Translating it yields CASSLETSGYNEQFF.

Concerning this clone itself: The identical CDR3 is also encoded by other nucleotide sequences in the sample. The chain has TRBV5-4 and TRBJ1-6; D is ambiguous. In germline, CDR1 is SGHNT, CDR2 YYREEE (reference sequence). The CDR3 has 15 amino acids. Trimming pared 0 bases from V and 7 bases from J, leaving 11 bases between. This chain's CDR3 is CASSLGGSRNSPLHF. CDR3 nucleotides: TGTGCCAGCAGCTTGGGTGGTAGTAGAAATTCACCCCTCCACTTT. The full variable domain, its missing parts supplied by reference TRBV5-4 and TRBJ1-6, is ETGVTQSPTHLIKTRGQQVTLRCSSQSGHNTVSWYQQALGQGPQFIFQYYREEENGRGNFPPRFSGLQFPNYSSELNVNALELDDSALYLCASSLGGSRNSPLHFGNGTRLTVT.

The chain couples TRBV7-9 to TRBJ2-5; 7 bases align to TRBD1. Trimming removed 4 bases from V and 1 base from J; junction bases left unmatched: 3. This CDR3 comprises 14 residues. The germline CDR1 and CDR2 sequences are SEHNR and FQNEAQ (reference sequence). The CDR3 loop is CASSWGQTQETQYF. DNA for the CDR3: TGTGCCAGCAGCTGGGGACAGACCCAAGAGACCCAGTACTTC.

V gene TRBV5-1 combines with J gene TRBJ2-3; 9 positions agree with TRBD2. Unmatched junction bases numbered 5, after V lost 3 bases and J lost 0 bases. The CDR3 is made up of 16 amino acids. CDR1 is SGHRS, CDR2 YFSETQ, per germline. CDR3 nucleotide sequence: TGCGCCAGCAGCTCAGGGACTAGCTTAAGCACAGATACGCAGTATTTT. Its translation is CASSSGTSLSTDTQYF. The full variable domain, its missing parts supplied by reference TRBV5-1 and TRBJ2-3, is KAGVTQTPRYLIKTRGQQVTLSCSPISGHRSVSWYQQTPGQGLQFLFEYFSETQRNKGNFPGRFSGRQFSNSRSEMNVSTLELGDSALYLCASSSGTSLSTDTQYFGPGTRLTVL.

This CDR3 is CASSTGLANQETQYF. CDR3 DNA: TGTGCCAGCAGCACGGGACTAGCGAACCAAGAGACCCAGTACTTC. This chain connects TRBV5-6 to TRBJ2-5, with 10 bases matching TRBD2. Germline V gene data show CDR1 as SGHDT and CDR2 as YYEEEE. Trimming at V came to 4 bases and at J to 0 bases, leaving 3 bases not matched to a gene. CDR3 length equals 15 residues. Complete variable domain (other parts from reference TRBV5-6 and TRBJ2-5): DAGVTQSPTHLIKTRGQQVTLRCSPKSGHDTVSWYQQALGQGPQFIFQYYEEEERQRGNFPDRFSGHQFPNYSSELNVNALLLGDSALYLCASSTGLANQETQYFGPGTRLLVL.

The chain combines TRBV9 with TRBJ2-2; weak D call: TRBD1 (6 bases). Germline V gene lookup returns CDR1 SGDLS and CDR2 YYNGEE. The ends were cut back, 5 bases at V and 7 bases at J, with 18 bases in the middle. The CDR3 runs to 15 residues. The chain's CDR3 is CASSAGAAEYGELFF. DNA of the CDR3: TGTGCCAGCAGTGCAGGGGCCGCGGAGTACGGGGAGCTGTTTTTT.

The rearrangement links TRBV9 to TRBJ1-3; TRBD1 matches at 8 bases. V lost 3 bases, J lost 6 bases, and 8 bases stayed unmatched. There are 15 residues in the CDR3. Germline V CDR1 and CDR2: SGDLS, YYNGEE. The CDR3 loop is CASSALGQAINTIYF. The CDR3 DNA is TGTGCCAGCAGCGCTCTGGGACAGGCAATAAACACCATATATTTT.